This T cell receptor (beta chain) was identified during a study of blood T cell repertoires in COVID-19. For the study at large: Sources were T cells, B-cell-depleted T cells, or PBMCs; the material itself was cDNA or gDNA.

The V end was cut by 0 bases, the J end by 5 bases, with 4 bases between. Germline-derived CDR1 and CDR2 are SGHTA and FQGNSA. This CDR3 comprises 12 residues. Source study methods: Estimation of nucleated cell counts was performed using reference gene primer amplification. The method was immunoSEQ multiplex PCR; TCRdb's version includes in-frame clones alone and lacks a portion of them. The V and J calls and the clone size are those of that table, but D and trimming were determined from the DNA. The sample gives tens of thousands of clones, over 80% of which show up once; over 15% is in the top ten.

The sample consisted of peripheral blood. The sequence was obtained from a man aged 35 to 55 with acute or convalescent COVID-19. V is TRBV7-2 and J is TRBJ2-5; D gene unclear. In DNA, the CDR3 is TGTGCCAGCAGCTTAGCCCCGGAGACCCAGTACTTC. It codes for CASSLAPETQYF.